One sample yielded the 29 T cell receptor beta chains listed below, sequenced in a study of blood T cells in healthy people across ages. A second PCR, run for 7 to 11 cycles, used a sample-barcoded 5' primer plus a J-beta primer mix. TCRdb recomputed calls from the 5' RACE reads with MiXCR, one row per CDR3 protein. The sample contains 650,000 or so distinct CDR3 sequences, under 65% of which appear only once. Sequenced input: blood. These receptors came from a woman of 80 years or more in good health.

In its sample, this clonotype was seen many times. CDR3 DNA sequence: TGCGCCAGCAGCTTGTCGGGGGATCACTATGGCTACACCTTC. Translating it yields CASSLSGDHYGYTF. V gene TRBV5-1 combines with J gene TRBJ1-2, with D possibly TRBD1 on 5 matching bases. The CDR3 consists of 14 residues. V was trimmed by 1 base and J by 3 bases, leaving 10 bases between them. The V gene's germline CDR1 is SGHRS and CDR2 YFSETQ.

This chain links TRBV7-2 with TRBJ1-5, with unresolved D. Looked up from germline, CDR1 is SGHTA and CDR2 is FQGNSA. The CDR3 is 16 residues long. Trimming removed 5 bases from V and 2 bases from J, with 16 bases in between. CDR3 bases: TGTGCCAGCAGCCCAGATTGGATGCGGCGCAATCAGCCCCAGCATTTT. This translates into CASSPDWMRRNQPQHF.

V gene TRBV28 combines with J gene TRBJ2-7; no clear D. The V gene's germline CDR1 is MDHEN and CDR2 SYDVKM. Trimming shortened V by 5 bases and J by 5 bases, and 7 bases separated the two germline ends. The CDR3 spans 11 residues. This CDR3 reads CASSLMDEQYF. The CDR3, as DNA: TGTGCCAGCAGTCTCATGGACGAGCAGTACTTC.

This clonotype was picked up many times. The germline gene is not matched at one end of the junction; a read error may be the cause. V gene TRBV5-5 combines with J gene TRBJ2-1; D gene uncertain. The CDR3 is made up of 13 amino acids. Germline values: CDR1 SGHKS, CDR2 YYEKEE (reference sequence). This CDR3 reads CASRLGIYNEQFF. The CDR3 DNA is TGTGCCAGCCGCTTAGGGATCTACAATGAGCAGTTCTTC.

This clonotype showed up many times. The V gene is TRBV20-1, the J gene TRBJ2-1; perhaps TRBD2 as D (5 bases). V was clipped by 6 bases and J by 2 bases, with 17 bases between them. Germline assignment: CDR1 DFQATT and CDR2 SNEGSKA (reference sequence). The CDR3 has 15 amino acids. This CDR3 reads CSAVKLGITYNEQFF. CDR3 nucleotides: TGCAGTGCCGTCAAACTAGGCATTACCTACAATGAGCAGTTCTTC.

This clonotype was detected many times. The chain carries TRBV7-3 and TRBJ2-7, with D possibly matching TRBD1 (6 bases). The germline CDR1 and CDR2 sequences are SGHTA and FQGTGA. Deletions cut 5 bases from V and 1 base from J, with 15 bases between. The CDR3 consists of 15 residues. CDR3 loop: CASSLGAGESYEQYF. As DNA, the CDR3 is TGTGCCAGCAGCCTAGGGGCAGGGGAGTCCTACGAGCAGTACTTC.

The J gene is TRBJ2-7, the V gene TRBV7-2, with D possibly matching TRBD2 (5 bases). This CDR3 contains 15 residues. The V gene lost 2 bases and the J gene lost 3 bases, with 14 bases spanning the gap. The germline V gene has CDR1 SGHTA and CDR2 FQGNSA. The CDR3 here is CASSLSSGVDYEQYF. The CDR3 DNA reads as TGTGCCAGCAGCTTAAGCTCCGGGGTAGACTACGAGCAGTACTTC. Variable domain in full (rest from reference TRBV7-2 and TRBJ2-7): GAGVSQSPSNKVTEKGKDVELRCDPISGHTALYWYRQSLGQGLEFLIYFQGNSAPDKSGLPSDRFSAERTGGSVSTLTIQRTQQEDSAVYLCASSLSSGVDYEQYFGPGTRLTVT.

The CDR3 coding sequence is TGTGCCAGCAGTGATCGGGGGCTTTTTGAAAAACTGTTTTTT. Protein sequence: CASSDRGLFEKLFF. The chain employs TRBV25-1 and TRBJ1-4; maybe TRBD1 (6 bases). The CDR3 totals 14 residues. Germline V lookup: CDR1 MGHDK, CDR2 SYGVNS. Trimming left V 3 bases short and J 7 bases short, with 12 bases between.

This clonotype was seen ten or more times. The gene calls are TRBV20-1 and TRBJ2-7; D unclear. The V gene's germline CDR1 is DFQATT and CDR2 SNEGSKA (reference sequence). The CDR3 runs 16 residues. Trimming stripped 0 bases from V and 2 bases from J, with 17 bases between. The CDR3 DNA sequence: TGCAGTGCTAGAGATCTGACGTCAGCCCGGACCTACGAGCAGTACTTC. Translating gives CSARDLTSARTYEQYF.

This chain links TRBV27 with TRBJ2-1; the D gene is possibly TRBD2 (6 bases). Germline V gene sequence: CDR1 MNHEY, CDR2 SMNVEV (reference sequence). The CDR3 sequence is 15 residues long. V was pared by 7 bases and J by 5 bases, with 18 bases between. The CDR3 sequence: CASKGNSLADNEQFF. DNA of the CDR3: TGTGCCAGCAAGGGCAACAGCTTAGCGGACAATGAGCAGTTCTTC.

This clonotype was picked up a small number of times. The chain employs TRBV7-9 and TRBJ1-1; 8 positions agree with TRBD1. Germline trimming cut 5 bases from V and 3 bases from J; bases unmatched to any gene: 5. The CDR3 loop spans 14 amino acids. CDR1 and CDR2 (germline): SEHNR, FQNEAQ (reference sequence). The CDR3 here is CASSIRQGYTEAFF. CDR3 nucleotide sequence: TGTGCCAGCAGCATACGACAGGGGTACACTGAAGCTTTCTTT.

Concerning this clonotype itself: This may be a read error: a much more frequent sequence differs by one nucleotide. The chain recombines TRBV7-2 with TRBJ2-7; D not certain. The ends were cut back, 4 bases at V and 7 bases at J, with 14 bases in the middle. Germline CDR1 is SGHTA and CDR2 is FQGNSA. The CDR3 has 13 residues. This CDR3 is CASSYYTSDEQYF. CDR3 nucleotide sequence: TGTGCCAGCAGCTACTATACGTCCGATGAGCAGTACTTC.

The table lists this clonotype with a count of one. This chain connects TRBV29-1 to TRBJ2-1; 9 nucleotides match TRBD2. This CDR3 is built from 15 residues. Trimming removed 1 base from V and 8 bases from J; junction bases left unmatched: 9. In germline, CDR1 is SQVTM, CDR2 ANQGSEA. The CDR3 is CSVEGPSGDVDEQFF. For the CDR3, the DNA is TGCAGCGTTGAAGGGCCTAGCGGGGATGTCGATGAGCAGTTCTTC.

The genes are TRBV20-1 and TRBJ2-5; perhaps TRBD2 as D (5 bases). Germline V gives CDR1 DFQATT, CDR2 SNEGSKA (reference sequence). V shed 7 bases and J shed 3 bases, with 18 bases lying between them. The CDR3 runs to 14 residues. This CDR3 is CSVLDTLREETQYF. CDR3 DNA: TGCAGTGTACTAGATACCCTTAGAGAAGAGACCCAGTACTTC.

V and J are TRBV7-9 and TRBJ2-5; 9 nucleotides match TRBD2. The CDR3 is made up of 15 amino acids. Germline V gene sequence: CDR1 SEHNR, CDR2 FQNEAQ (reference sequence). V gave up 5 bases and J gave up 11 bases; unmatched junction bases: 15. The CDR3 sequence is CASSPPSGVREEQYF. DNA for the CDR3: TGTGCCAGCAGCCCCCCTAGCGGGGTCCGGGAGGAGCAGTACTTC.

The V gene is TRBV7-3, the J gene TRBJ2-1, with D maybe TRBD1 (6 bases). The V gene's germline CDR1 is SGHTA and CDR2 FQGTGA. The CDR3 length is 14 residues. Trimming removed 5 bases at V and 3 bases at J, with 11 bases between. CDR3 amino acids: CASSTQGNYNEQFF. The CDR3 DNA is TGTGCCAGCAGCACACAGGGAAACTACAATGAGCAGTTCTTC. Looking up the rest from reference TRBV7-3 and TRBJ2-1 gives the full variable domain: GAGVSQTPSNKVTEKGKYVELRCDPISGHTALYWYRQSLGQGPEFLIYFQGTGAADDSGLPNDRFFAVRPEGSVSTLKIQRTERGDSAVYLCASSTQGNYNEQFFGPGTRLTVL.

As for this clonotype: This may arise from a read error, as a much more abundant clone is one base away. The V gene is TRBV3-1, the J gene TRBJ2-7; D uncertain. Germline assignment: CDR1 LGHDT and CDR2 YNNKEL (reference sequence). The V and J ends lost 4 bases and 7 bases respectively, with 8 bases between them. This CDR3 contains 11 residues. The CDR3 region has the DNA TGTGCCAGCAGCCCCCGGGCTGAGCAGTACTTC. Translation: CASSPRAEQYF.

The chain has TRBV11-2 and TRBJ1-1; D is unclear. Trimming removed 5 bases at V and 10 bases at J, with 5 bases between. This CDR3 spans 9 amino acids. Germline V CDR1 and CDR2: SGHAT, FQNNGV. The CDR3 nucleotides read TGTGCCAGCAGCCCCCCAGCTTTCTTT. As protein: CASSPPAFF.

The chain joins TRBV7-9 to TRBJ2-2; possible D gene TRBD2, 6 bases. Germline-derived CDR1 and CDR2 are SEHNR and FQNEAQ (reference sequence). The CDR3 sequence is 16 residues long. The germline V and J ends were trimmed by 8 bases and 2 bases, with 18 bases remaining between them. The CDR3 DNA reads TGTGCCAGCTCCCAGTATGATAGCGGAAACACCGGGGAGCTGTTTTTT. It encodes CASSQYDSGNTGELFF.

The V gene is TRBV7-7, the J gene TRBJ2-7; the D gene could be TRBD1 or TRBD2 (6 bases each). V was shortened by 3 bases and J by 6 bases, with 12 bases between the two germline ends. Germline lookup yields CDR1 SSHAT and CDR2 FNYEAQ (reference sequence). This CDR3 comprises 13 residues. CDR3 sequence reads: CASSLIQGGEQYF. CDR3 bases: TGTGCCAGCAGCTTGATACAGGGAGGCGAGCAGTACTTC.

The chain combines TRBV14 with TRBJ2-5; TRBD1 aligns across 9 bases. Per germline, CDR1 SGHDN and CDR2 FVKESK. J was trimmed by 5 bases and V by 4 bases; bases with no gene match: 8. This CDR3 is 15 amino acids long. CDR3 nucleotides: TGTGCCAGCAGCCTTGCCGGGACAGGGCTGGAGACCCAGTACTTC. It specifies CASSLAGTGLETQYF.

The V gene is TRBV7-9, the J gene TRBJ2-1; 8 bases match TRBD1. This CDR3 has 16 residues. Germline trimming cut 4 bases from V and 1 base from J; bases unmatched to any gene: 6. The germline V gene has CDR1 SEHNR and CDR2 FQNEAQ (reference sequence). The CDR3 nucleotides read TGTGCCAGCAGCTGGACAGGGAGGATTTCCTACAATGAGCAGTTCTTC. Translating gives CASSWTGRISYNEQFF.

This clonotype was counted between two and nine times. This clone may be a read error of a much larger clone one base away. This chain joins TRBV10-3 and TRBJ2-7; 8 bases agree with TRBD2. CDR3 length: 17 amino acids. With 0 bases clipped from V and 7 bases from J, the junction kept 14 bases outside the gene matches. Germline values: CDR1 ENHRY, CDR2 SYGVKD. CDR3 DNA: TGTGCCATCAGTGAGTCGGCGAGCGGGGGTGGGTACAATGAGCAGTACTTC. Translation: CAISESASGGGYNEQYF.

This clonotype was seen more than once but under ten times. The chain carries TRBV28 and TRBJ2-5; the D call may be TRBD1 or TRBD2 (6 bases each). Trimming left V 4 bases short and J 8 bases short, with 11 bases between. This CDR3 has 12 residues. The germline CDR1 and CDR2 sequences are MDHEN and SYDVKM. Here the CDR3 DNA reads TGTGCCAGCAGTTCCTCCGGGGGCACCCAGTACTTC. It encodes CASSSSGGTQYF.

In the case of this clonotype: A much bigger clone sits one base away, suggesting this may be a read error. J is TRBJ2-7 and V is TRBV20-1; 8 positions match TRBD2. Trimming took 7 bases from V and 4 from J; bases not matched to a gene: 9. The germline gives CDR1 DFQATT, CDR2 SNEGSKA (reference sequence). The CDR3 consists of 13 residues. The CDR3 sequence: CSGHGGRTYEQYF. The CDR3 coding sequence is TGCAGTGGTCATGGCGGGAGGACTTACGAGCAGTACTTC.

This clonotype has just one count. The chain couples TRBV5-1 to TRBJ2-1, with 7 bases aligning to TRBD1. The closer fit of TRBJ2-7 to the DNA end suggests the J call may be wrong. The CDR3 totals 14 residues. Germline loops: CDR1 SGHRS, CDR2 YFSETQ. This chain's CDR3 is CASSSGQYAYEQYF. For the CDR3, the DNA is TGCGCCAGCAGCTCGGGACAGTATGCCTACGAGCAGTACTTC.

In this sample, this clonotype turned up many times. The rearrangement uses TRBV28 and TRBJ2-7; a weak D match, TRBD1 (6 bases). The CDR3 extends over 14 amino acids. Germline V gene data show CDR1 as MDHEN and CDR2 as SYDVKM. V was clipped by 4 bases and J by 4 bases, with 14 bases between them. CDR3: CASSSTTGRYEQYF. DNA of the CDR3: TGTGCCAGCAGTTCCACCACAGGGAGATACGAGCAGTACTTC.

CDR3 region: CASSPGQGVINEQFF. As DNA, the CDR3 is TGTGCCAGCAGTCCCGGACAGGGGGTGATAAATGAGCAGTTCTTC. The rearrangement links TRBV6-5 to TRBJ2-1; 10 bases line up with TRBD1. In germline, CDR1 is MNHEY, CDR2 SVGAGI. The CDR3 totals 15 residues. The V gene end was trimmed by 5 bases and the J gene end by 7 bases; junction bases not matched to a gene: 8.

The chain employs TRBV29-1 and TRBJ2-1; 9 positions match TRBD1. The J segment lost 8 bases and the V segment lost 7 bases, leaving 12 bases of the junction unmatched. The CDR3 consists of 14 residues. Per the germline V gene, CDR1 is SQVTM and CDR2 is ANQGSEA. The DNA for the CDR3 is TGCAGCGCCTACGGGACAGGGCCTATCTATGAGCAGTTCTTC. Translating gives CSAYGTGPIYEQFF.